Presented here are 18 T cell receptor beta chains from one specimen sequenced in a study of brain T cells in children with intractable seizures. Clones were read by immunoSEQ multiplex PCR, and TCRdb kept only the in-frame ones, dropping some. The sample comprises approximately 41,000 clones, 75% to 95% of which are singletons, and 5.5% to 7% rests with the top ten. The specimen was peripheral blood, collected at surgery. The receptors come from a girl aged 2 to 10 with tuberous sclerosis and intractable seizures.

In its sample, this clone was seen a few times. This rearrangement joins TRBV5-4 to TRBJ1-2; tentatively, D is TRBD1 (6 bases). CDR1 is SGHNT, CDR2 YYREEE, per germline (reference sequence). The CDR3 is 16 residues long. The ends were cut back, 2 bases at V and 3 bases at J, with 17 bases in the middle. CDR3 protein: CASSFYGSRTDYGYTF. The CDR3 coding sequence is TGTGCCAGCAGCTTTTATGGGTCGAGGACAGACTATGGCTACACCTTC.

The chain recombines TRBV4-1 with TRBJ1-2; 7 nucleotides align to TRBD1. This CDR3 is 15 amino acids long. J lost 0 bases, V lost 3 bases, and 4 bases had no gene match. Germline CDR1 and CDR2: MGHRA and YSYEKL. In DNA, the CDR3 is TGCGCCAGCAGCCACAACAGGGGATCTAACTATGGCTACACCTTC. Encoded protein: CASSHNRGSNYGYTF.

The CDR3 spells CASSRRTGANYGYTF. CDR3 DNA sequence: TGTGCCAGCAGCCGGCGGACAGGGGCAAACTATGGCTACACCTTC. The chain is built from TRBV6-5 and TRBJ1-2; 9 bases are shared with TRBD1. CDR1 is MNHEY and CDR2 is SVGAGI in the germline V gene. This CDR3 is 15 amino acids long. The trim removed 6 bases at V and 2 bases at J, leaving 7 bases unmatched.

The CDR3 nucleotides are TGTGCCAGCAGCTTATACCGCGGGGGGAAGAACACCGGGGAGCTGTTTTTT. Protein sequence: CASSLYRGGKNTGELFF. The chain carries TRBV7-3 and TRBJ2-2; 8 nucleotides align to TRBD2. The CDR3 runs to 17 residues. V lost 2 bases, J lost 1 base, and 6 bases stayed unmatched. Germline-derived CDR1 and CDR2 are SGHTA and FQGTGA.

The V call is TRBV6-5, the J call TRBJ2-2; D is unclear. CDR3 size: 15 residues. Trimming removed 7 bases at V and 4 bases at J, with 16 bases between. CDR1 and CDR2 (germline): MNHEY, SVGAGI. Written as DNA, the CDR3 is TGTGCCAGCACCTTCCAAAGGACGGTCACCGGGGAGCTGTTTTTT. The encoded protein is CASTFQRTVTGELFF.

The chain has TRBV9 and TRBJ1-2; a possible D gene is TRBD1 (5 bases). CDR3 length equals 12 residues. CDR1 SGDLS and CDR2 YYNGEE come from the germline V gene. The V end lost 0 bases, the J end lost 7 bases, and 7 bases lay between the germline ends. In nucleotides, the CDR3 is TGTGCCAGCAGCGTAGTCCAGGGTGGCTACACCTTC. Amino acids: CASSVVQGGYTF.

The chain uses TRBV3-1 (or the pseudogene TRBV3-2) and TRBJ1-4, with 8 bases fitting TRBD1. The germline CDR1 and CDR2 sequences are LGHDT and YNNKEL (reference sequence). V lost 1 base to trimming and J lost 15 bases; unmatched junction nucleotides: 4. CDR3 size: 12 residues. The CDR3 DNA reads TGTGCCAGCAGCCAAGTGGGACAGGACGTGTTTTTT. Its protein is CASSQVGQDVFF.

V is TRBV5-1 and J is TRBJ2-5; TRBD1 agrees at 7 bases. V lost 3 bases and J lost 4; bases outside the gene matches: 6. The CDR3 contains 14 residues. Per the germline V gene, CDR1 is SGHRS and CDR2 is YFSETQ. The CDR3 here is CASSSTGARETQYF. In DNA form, the CDR3 reads TGCGCCAGCAGCTCCACAGGGGCACGAGAGACCCAGTACTTC.

CDR3 in DNA: TGTGCCAGCAGCTTCGGACAGACCGGGGAGCTGTTTTTT. This gives the protein CASSFGQTGELFF. The chain links TRBV7-3 to TRBJ2-2, with TRBD1 as a possible D gene (6 bases). CDR3 length: 13 residues. In germline, CDR1 is SGHTA, CDR2 FQGTGA. V dropped 3 bases and J dropped 5 bases, with 7 bases sitting between them.

CDR3 bases: TGTGCCAGCAGCCAAAGGGGGCGAATCGATTCACCCCTCCACTTT. This sequence encodes CASSQRGRIDSPLHF. J is TRBJ1-6 and V is TRBV3-1 (or the pseudogene TRBV3-2); 7 bases are a match to TRBD1. Trimming took 2 bases from V and 8 from J; bases not matched to a gene: 6. This CDR3 is 15 amino acids long. CDR1 is LGHDT, CDR2 YNNKEL, per germline (reference sequence).

This clone was detected only once. The chain joins TRBV25-1 to TRBJ2-6; possibly TRBD1 for D (6 bases). The CDR3 sequence is 16 residues long. Germline V gene sequence: CDR1 MGHDK, CDR2 SYGVNS. V lost 6 bases and J 6 bases, leaving 18 bases between the germline ends. CDR3 bases: TGTGCCAGCAGCGGGCAGGGGAATTGGGTGGCCAACGTCCTGACTTTC. Protein product: CASSGQGNWVANVLTF.

This sequence joins TRBV28 and TRBJ1-2, with TRBD1 matching 8 bases. The CDR3 is made up of 13 amino acids. The junction had 3 bases not matched to a gene; V was cut back by 5 bases and J by 4 bases. The germline gives CDR1 MDHEN, CDR2 SYDVKM. DNA of the CDR3: TGTGCCAGCAGTACCACAGGGGGCTATGGCTACACCTTC. Translation: CASSTTGGYGYTF.

The genes are TRBV7-6 and TRBJ1-4; D is perhaps TRBD1 (5 bases). This CDR3 is built from 13 residues. Per germline, CDR1 SGHVS and CDR2 FNYEAQ. V lost 6 bases to trimming and J lost 6 bases, with 11 bases between them. The CDR3 DNA reads as TGTGCCAGCAGTTTCAGGGTGGATGAAAAACTGTTTTTT. Translation: CASSFRVDEKLFF.

The chain combines TRBV6-2 or TRBV6-3 with TRBJ1-2; D is perhaps TRBD1 (6 bases). The CDR3 consists of 13 residues. The germline gives CDR1 MNHEY, CDR2 SVGEGT. The V end lost 5 bases, the J end lost 8 bases, and 15 bases lay between the germline ends. The CDR3 loop reads CASSIHARGGYTF. The CDR3 DNA sequence: TGTGCCAGCAGTATACACGCCAGGGGCGGCTACACCTTC.

The chain recombines TRBV9 with TRBJ1-2; D is perhaps TRBD1 (5 bases). The CDR3 totals 15 residues. Trimming removed 2 bases at V and 4 bases at J, with 15 bases between. The germline CDR1 and CDR2 sequences are SGDLS and YYNGEE. The CDR3 DNA sequence: TGTGCCAGCAGCGTTGGGAGGGAGACAGTCTATGGCTACACCTTC. Its protein is CASSVGRETVYGYTF.

J is TRBJ1-2 and V is TRBV6-5; D unresolved. CDR3 length equals 13 residues. Per the germline V gene, CDR1 is MNHEY and CDR2 is SVGAGI. Trimming shortened V by 5 bases and J by 6 bases, and 13 bases separated the two germline ends. The CDR3 loop is CASSKSLRNGYTF. The CDR3 coding sequence is TGTGCCAGCAGTAAAAGCCTAAGGAATGGCTACACCTTC.

The V gene is TRBV19, the J gene TRBJ1-2, with D possibly matching TRBD1 (5 bases). CDR1 and CDR2 (germline): LNHDA, SQIVND (reference sequence). V was clipped by 10 bases and J by 0 bases, with 21 bases between them. The length of the CDR3 is 16 residues. The CDR3 is CATLRRQGEANYGYTF. Here the CDR3 DNA reads TGTGCCACCTTAAGGCGGCAGGGAGAAGCTAACTATGGCTACACCTTC.

This sequence joins TRBV9 and TRBJ1-2, with D tentatively TRBD1 (6 bases). Germline V gene lookup returns CDR1 SGDLS and CDR2 YYNGEE. This CDR3 has 14 residues. V was cut by 3 bases and J by 6 bases, with 15 bases left in between. The CDR3 bases are TGTGCCAGCAGCGCCCCAACAGGGATCCATGGCTACACCTTC. It specifies CASSAPTGIHGYTF.